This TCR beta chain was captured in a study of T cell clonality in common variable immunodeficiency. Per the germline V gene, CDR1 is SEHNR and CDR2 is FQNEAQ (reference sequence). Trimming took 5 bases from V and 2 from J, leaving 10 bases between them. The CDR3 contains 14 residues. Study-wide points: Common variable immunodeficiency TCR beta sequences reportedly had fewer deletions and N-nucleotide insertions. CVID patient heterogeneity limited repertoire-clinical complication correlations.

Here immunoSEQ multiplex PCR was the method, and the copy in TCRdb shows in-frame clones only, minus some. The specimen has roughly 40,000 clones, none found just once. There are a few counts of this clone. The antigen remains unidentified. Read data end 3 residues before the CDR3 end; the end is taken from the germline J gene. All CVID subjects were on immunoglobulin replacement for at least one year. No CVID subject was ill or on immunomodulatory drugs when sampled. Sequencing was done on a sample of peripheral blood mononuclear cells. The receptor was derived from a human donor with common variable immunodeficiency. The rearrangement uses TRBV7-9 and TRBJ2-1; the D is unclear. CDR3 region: CASSTPGPYNEQFF. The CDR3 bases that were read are TGTGCCAGCAGCACCCCCGGTCCCTACAATGAG.